The 2 T cell receptor beta chains presented below share a single source sample, sequenced in a study of blood T cell repertoires in COVID-19. Data came from immunoSEQ multiplex PCR; TCRdb stores just in-frame clones and leaves some out. Of a few hundred thousand clones listed, about 86% were seen once; the top ten hold about 9.4%. The source material was PBMCs or T cells enriched from blood (not recorded which). The source is a woman aged 45-65 years who had recovered from COVID-19.

The chain couples TRBV5-1 to TRBJ2-5, with 7 nucleotides matching TRBD2. The CDR3 runs to 16 residues. With V trimmed by 0 bases and J by 2 bases, 7 bases remained unmatched. Germline CDR1 SGHRS, CDR2 YFSETQ. CDR3 sequence (DNA): TGCGCCAGCAGCTTGGGAGCCAGCGGGGAACAAGAGACCCAGTACTTC. Amino acid sequence: CASSLGASGEQETQYF.

The chain is built from TRBV5-1 and TRBJ1-2; 7 bases align to TRBD1. This CDR3 region has 14 residues. Trimming at V came to 4 bases and at J to 4 bases, leaving 7 bases not matched to a gene. CDR1 and CDR2 (germline): SGHRS, YFSETQ. CDR3 sequence reads: CASSDRQGGYGYTF. DNA for the CDR3: TGCGCCAGCAGCGACCGACAGGGCGGCTATGGCTACACCTTC. Combining the CDR3 with reference TRBV5-1 and TRBJ1-2 gives the whole variable domain KAGVTQTPRYLIKTRGQQVTLSCSPISGHRSVSWYQQTPGQGLQFLFEYFSETQRNKGNFPGRFSGRQFSNSRSEMNVSTLELGDSALYLCASSDRQGGYGYTFGSGTRLTVV.